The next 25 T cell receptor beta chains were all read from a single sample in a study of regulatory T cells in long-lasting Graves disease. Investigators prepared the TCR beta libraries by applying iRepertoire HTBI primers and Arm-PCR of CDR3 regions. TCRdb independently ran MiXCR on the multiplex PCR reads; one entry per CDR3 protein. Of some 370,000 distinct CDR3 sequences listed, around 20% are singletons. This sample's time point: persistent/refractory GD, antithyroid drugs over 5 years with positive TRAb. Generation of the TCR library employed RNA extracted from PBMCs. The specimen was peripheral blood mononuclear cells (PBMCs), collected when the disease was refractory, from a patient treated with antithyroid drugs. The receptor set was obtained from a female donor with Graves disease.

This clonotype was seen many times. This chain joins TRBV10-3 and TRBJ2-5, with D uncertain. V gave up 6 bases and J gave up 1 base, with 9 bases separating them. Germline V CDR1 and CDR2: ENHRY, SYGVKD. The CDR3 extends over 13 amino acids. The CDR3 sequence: CAIRPTGQETQYF. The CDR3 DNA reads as TGTGCCATCAGACCGACGGGCCAAGAGACCCAGTACTTC.

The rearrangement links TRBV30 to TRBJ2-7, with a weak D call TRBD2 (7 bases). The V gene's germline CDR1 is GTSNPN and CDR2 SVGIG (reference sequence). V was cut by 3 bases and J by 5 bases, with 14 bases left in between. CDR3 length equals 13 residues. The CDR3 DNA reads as TGTGCCTGGAGCCAGACGGGGGGCCACGAGCAGTACTTC. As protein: CAWSQTGGHEQYF.

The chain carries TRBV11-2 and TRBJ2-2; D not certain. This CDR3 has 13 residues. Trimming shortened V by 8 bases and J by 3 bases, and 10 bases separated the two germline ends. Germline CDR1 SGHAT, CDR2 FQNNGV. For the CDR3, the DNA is TGTGCCAGCCCATTGGGGTACACCGGGGAGCTGTTTTTT. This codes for CASPLGYTGELFF.

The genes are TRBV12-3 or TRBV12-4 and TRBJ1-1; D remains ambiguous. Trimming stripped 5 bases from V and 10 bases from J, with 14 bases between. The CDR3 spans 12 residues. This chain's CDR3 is CASSDGPIGAFF. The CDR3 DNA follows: TGTGCCAGCAGTGACGGGCCCATCGGAGCTTTCTTT.

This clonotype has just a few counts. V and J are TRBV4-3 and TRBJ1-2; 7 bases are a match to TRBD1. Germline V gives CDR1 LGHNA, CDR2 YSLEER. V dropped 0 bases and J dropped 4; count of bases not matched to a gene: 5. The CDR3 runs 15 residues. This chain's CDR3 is CASSQDGDSPYGYTF. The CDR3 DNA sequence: TGCGCCAGCAGCCAAGATGGGGACAGCCCCTATGGCTACACCTTC.

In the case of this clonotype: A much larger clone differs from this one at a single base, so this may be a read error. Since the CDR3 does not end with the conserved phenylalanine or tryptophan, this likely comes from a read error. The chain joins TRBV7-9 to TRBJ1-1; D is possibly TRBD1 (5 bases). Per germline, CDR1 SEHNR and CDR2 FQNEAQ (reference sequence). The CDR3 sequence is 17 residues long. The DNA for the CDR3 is TGTGCCAGCAGCGTAGCCGGGACGGCGAGAATCCGCACTGAAGCTTTCCTT. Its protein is CASSVAGTARIRTEAFL.

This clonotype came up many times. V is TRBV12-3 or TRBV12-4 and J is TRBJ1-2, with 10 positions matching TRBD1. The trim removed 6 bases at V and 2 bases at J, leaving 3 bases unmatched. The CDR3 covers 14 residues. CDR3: CASSRQGANYGYTF. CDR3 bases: TGTGCCAGCAGCCGACAGGGGGCAAACTATGGCTACACCTTC.

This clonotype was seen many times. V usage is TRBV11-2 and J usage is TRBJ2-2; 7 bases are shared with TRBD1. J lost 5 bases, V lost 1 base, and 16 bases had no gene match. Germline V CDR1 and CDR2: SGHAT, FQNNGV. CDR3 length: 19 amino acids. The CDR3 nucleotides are TGTGCCAGCAGCTTAGGGGACAGTCCCACGGGCCGTGAGACCGGGGAGCTGTTTTTT. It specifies CASSLGDSPTGRETGELFF.

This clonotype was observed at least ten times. The CDR3 region has the DNA TGTGCCAGCTTCATGAACACTGAAGCTTTCTTT. It yields the protein CASFMNTEAFF. The chain has TRBV28 and TRBJ1-1; no firm D call. The CDR3 totals 11 residues. Trimming shortened V by 8 bases and J by 0 bases, and 4 bases separated the two germline ends. Germline V gene sequence: CDR1 MDHEN, CDR2 SYDVKM.

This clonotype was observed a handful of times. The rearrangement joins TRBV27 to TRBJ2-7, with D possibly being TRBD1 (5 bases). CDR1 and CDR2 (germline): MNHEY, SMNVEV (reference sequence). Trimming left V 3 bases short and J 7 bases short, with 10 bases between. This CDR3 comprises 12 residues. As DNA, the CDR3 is TGTGCCAGCAGTTTCCCCCCAGGGGAGCAGTACTTC. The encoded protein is CASSFPPGEQYF.

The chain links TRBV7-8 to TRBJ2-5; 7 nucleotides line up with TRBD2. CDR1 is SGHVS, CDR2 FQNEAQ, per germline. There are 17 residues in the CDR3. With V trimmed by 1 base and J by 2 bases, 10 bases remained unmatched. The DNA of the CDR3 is TGTGCCAGCAGCTTAGGGATTTTGGGGAGGGCACAAGAGACCCAGTACTTC. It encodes CASSLGILGRAQETQYF.

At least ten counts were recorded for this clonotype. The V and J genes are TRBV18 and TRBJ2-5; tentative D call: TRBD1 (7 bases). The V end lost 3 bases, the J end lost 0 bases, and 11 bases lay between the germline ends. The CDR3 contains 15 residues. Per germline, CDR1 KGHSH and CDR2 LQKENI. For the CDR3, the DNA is TGTGCCAGCTCACCGCGCGGGACAGACCAAGAGACCCAGTACTTC. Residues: CASSPRGTDQETQYF. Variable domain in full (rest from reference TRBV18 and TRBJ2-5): NAGVMQNPRHLVRRRGQEARLRCSPMKGHSHVYWYRQLPEEGLKFMVYLQKENIIDESGMPKERFSAEFPKEGPSILRIQQVVRGDSAAYFCASSPRGTDQETQYFGPGTRLLVL.

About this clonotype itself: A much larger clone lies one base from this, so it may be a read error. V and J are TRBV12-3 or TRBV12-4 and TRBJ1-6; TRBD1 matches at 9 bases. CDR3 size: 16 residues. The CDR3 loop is CAGSLTGGAGNSPLHF. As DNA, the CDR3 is TGTGCCGGCAGTTTAACAGGGGGCGCTGGCAATTCACCCCTCCACTTT.

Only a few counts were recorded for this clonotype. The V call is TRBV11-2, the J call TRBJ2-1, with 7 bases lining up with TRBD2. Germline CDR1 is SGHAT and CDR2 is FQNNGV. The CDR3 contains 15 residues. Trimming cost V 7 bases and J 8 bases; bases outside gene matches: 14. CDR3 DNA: TGTGCCAGCACCTCGGTAAGGGGAGGGGCCTATGAGCAGTTCTTC. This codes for CASTSVRGGAYEQFF.

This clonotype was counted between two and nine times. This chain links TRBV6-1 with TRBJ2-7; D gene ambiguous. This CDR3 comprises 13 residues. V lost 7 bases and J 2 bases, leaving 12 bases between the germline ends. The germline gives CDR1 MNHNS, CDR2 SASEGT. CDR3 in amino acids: CASTQGIPYEQYF. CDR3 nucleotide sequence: TGTGCCAGCACCCAAGGTATCCCCTACGAGCAGTACTTC.

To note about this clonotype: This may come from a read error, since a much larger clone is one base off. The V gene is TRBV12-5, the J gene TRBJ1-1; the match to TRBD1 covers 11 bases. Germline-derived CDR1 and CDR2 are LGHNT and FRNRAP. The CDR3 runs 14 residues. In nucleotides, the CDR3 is TGTGCTAGTGGGTCGGGACAGGGGGGAACTGAAGCTCTCTTT. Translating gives CASGSGQGGTEALF.

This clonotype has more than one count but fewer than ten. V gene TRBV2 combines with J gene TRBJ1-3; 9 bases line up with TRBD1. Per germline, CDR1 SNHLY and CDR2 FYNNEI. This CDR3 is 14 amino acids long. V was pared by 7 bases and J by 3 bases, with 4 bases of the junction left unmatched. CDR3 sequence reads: CASNPTGGGNTIYF. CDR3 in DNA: TGTGCCAGCAACCCGACAGGGGGTGGAAACACCATATATTTT.

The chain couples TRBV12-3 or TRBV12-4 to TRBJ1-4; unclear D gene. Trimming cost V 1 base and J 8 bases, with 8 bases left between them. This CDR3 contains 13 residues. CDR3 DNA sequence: TGTGCCAGCAGTTTAGACCAGAAGGAAAAACTGTTTTTT. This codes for CASSLDQKEKLFF.

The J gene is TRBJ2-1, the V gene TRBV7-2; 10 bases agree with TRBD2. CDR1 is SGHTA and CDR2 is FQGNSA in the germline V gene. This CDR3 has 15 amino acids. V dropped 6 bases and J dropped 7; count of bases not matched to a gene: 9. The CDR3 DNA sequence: TGTGCCAGCAGTCAGGCTAGCGGGAGTATGAATGAGCAGTTCTTC. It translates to CASSQASGSMNEQFF.

The CDR3 region has the DNA TGTGCCAGCAGGGTTTGGGACAGGGGCACCGGGGAGCTGTTTTTT. Translating it yields CASRVWDRGTGELFF. The rearrangement uses TRBV27 and TRBJ2-2; 10 bases agree with TRBD1. Germline V gene lookup returns CDR1 MNHEY and CDR2 SMNVEV (reference sequence). J was trimmed by 4 bases and V by 6 bases; bases with no gene match: 5. The CDR3 covers 15 residues.

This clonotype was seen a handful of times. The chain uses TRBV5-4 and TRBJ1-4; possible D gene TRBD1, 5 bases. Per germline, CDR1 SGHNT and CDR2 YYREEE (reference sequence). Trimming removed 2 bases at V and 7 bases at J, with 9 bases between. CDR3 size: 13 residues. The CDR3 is CASSFQGSEKLFF. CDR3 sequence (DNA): TGTGCCAGCAGCTTTCAGGGAAGTGAAAAACTGTTTTTT.

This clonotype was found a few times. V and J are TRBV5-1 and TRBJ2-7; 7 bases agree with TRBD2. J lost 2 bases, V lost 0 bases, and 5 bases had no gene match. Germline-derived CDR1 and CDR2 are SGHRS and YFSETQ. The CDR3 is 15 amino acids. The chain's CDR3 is CASSLVAGATYEQYF. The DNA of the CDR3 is TGCGCCAGCAGCTTGGTGGCGGGAGCCACCTACGAGCAGTACTTC.

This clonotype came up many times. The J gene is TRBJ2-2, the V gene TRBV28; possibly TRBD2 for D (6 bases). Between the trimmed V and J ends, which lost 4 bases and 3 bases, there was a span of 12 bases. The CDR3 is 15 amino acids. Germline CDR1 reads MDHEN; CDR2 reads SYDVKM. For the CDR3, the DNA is TGTGCCAGCAGTTGGGGGAGGAGTTACACCGGGGAGCTGTTTTTT. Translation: CASSWGRSYTGELFF.

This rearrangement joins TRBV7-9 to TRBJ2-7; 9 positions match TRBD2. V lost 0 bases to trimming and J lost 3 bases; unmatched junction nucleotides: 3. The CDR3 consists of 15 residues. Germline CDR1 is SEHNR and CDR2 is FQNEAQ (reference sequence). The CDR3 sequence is CASSLAASGIYEQYF. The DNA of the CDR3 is TGTGCCAGCAGCTTAGCGGCTAGCGGGATCTACGAGCAGTACTTC.

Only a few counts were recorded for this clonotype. CDR3 loop: CASARGDAYEQYF. CDR3 coding DNA: TGTGCCAGCGCCAGGGGGGACGCATACGAGCAGTACTTC. The chain uses TRBV2 and TRBJ2-7; D possibly corresponds to TRBD1 (7 bases). Trimming took 8 bases from V and 4 from J, leaving 15 bases between them. This CDR3 spans 13 amino acids. Germline CDR1 and CDR2: SNHLY and FYNNEI. Based on the CDR3 plus reference TRBV2 and TRBJ2-7, the full variable domain is EPEVTQTPSHQVTQMGQEVILRCVPISNHLYFYWYRQILGQKVEFLVSFYNNEISEKSEIFDDQFSVERPDGSNFTLKIRSTKLEDSAMYFCASARGDAYEQYFGPGTRLTVT.